The rows below give T cell receptor beta chains drawn from one sample of a study of cytomegalovirus exposure and HLA in healthy donors. This table comes from immunoSEQ multiplex PCR, and its TCRdb copy is limited to in-frame clones, with some not included. The sample lists about 140,000 clones, roughly 82% seen once, with roughly 3.4% in the top ten. Sequences were obtained from PBMCs. The receptors come from a man aged 18 to 30 in good health and CMV-seropositive. CDR3s include the opening cysteine and the closing phenylalanine or tryptophan. Each record gives: J gene, V gene, clone size, D gene, CDR3 protein, CDR3 DNA. D genes are given only for firm matches. Size is stated for part of the rows, as once, few or many counts, or as a class when the clone is expanded.

j_call: TRBJ2-1
v_call: TRBV10-1
clone_size: NA
d_call: TRBD1
cdr3_aa: CASSVLTGGLNEQFF
cdr3_nt: TGCGCCAGCAGTGTCTTGACAGGGGGCCTCAATGAGCAGTTCTTC

j_call: TRBJ1-3
v_call: TRBV7-9
clone_size: NA
d_call: NA
cdr3_aa: CASSSSSGLGSGNTIYF
cdr3_nt: TGTGCCAGCAGCTCCTCCAGCGGGCTGGGCTCTGGAAACACCATATATTTT

j_call: TRBJ2-3
v_call: TRBV28
clone_size: NA
d_call: TRBD2
cdr3_aa: CASSLYSTSGISDTQYF
cdr3_nt: TGTGCCAGCAGTTTATATTCGACTAGCGGGATTTCAGATACGCAGTATTTT

j_call: TRBJ2-5
v_call: TRBV6-6
clone_size: few
d_call: TRBD2
cdr3_aa: CASRGDYTLQETQYF
cdr3_nt: TGTGCCAGCAGGGGGGACTACACGCTACAAGAGACCCAGTACTTC

j_call: TRBJ2-1
v_call: TRBV19
clone_size: once
d_call: NA
cdr3_aa: CASSIDGSYNEQFF
cdr3_nt: TGTGCCAGTAGTATAGACGGCTCCTACAATGAGCAGTTCTTC

j_call: TRBJ1-2
v_call: TRBV19
clone_size: once
d_call: NA
cdr3_aa: CASNVAGPIGGYTF
cdr3_nt: TGTGCCAGTAACGTGGCAGGGCCTATCGGGGGCTACACCTTC

j_call: TRBJ2-2
v_call: TRBV4-1
clone_size: few
d_call: TRBD1
cdr3_aa: CASKVGQANTGELFF
cdr3_nt: TGCGCCAGCAAGGTGGGACAGGCTAACACCGGGGAGCTGTTTTTT

j_call: TRBJ1-2
v_call: TRBV18
clone_size: NA
d_call: TRBD1
cdr3_aa: CASSPWTGGNYGYTF
cdr3_nt: TGTGCCAGCTCACCCTGGACAGGGGGAAACTATGGCTACACCTTC

j_call: TRBJ1-1
v_call: TRBV6-1
clone_size: many
d_call: NA
cdr3_aa: CASSELGGYTEAFF
cdr3_nt: TGTGCCAGCAGTGAACTCGGGGGATACACTGAAGCTTTCTTT

j_call: TRBJ1-1
v_call: TRBV11-2
clone_size: NA
d_call: NA
cdr3_aa: CASSLGGGFGTEAFF
cdr3_nt: TGTGCCAGCAGCTTAGGGGGGGGGTTTGGCACTGAAGCTTTCTTT

j_call: TRBJ2-2
v_call: TRBV5-4
clone_size: NA
d_call: NA
cdr3_aa: CASSFGGLAGAGELFF
cdr3_nt: TGTGCCAGCAGCTTCGGGGGACTGGCTGGGGCCGGGGAGCTGTTTTTT

j_call: TRBJ1-1
v_call: TRBV19
clone_size: NA
d_call: TRBD1
cdr3_aa: CASSSAATGDVLAFF
cdr3_nt: TGTGCCAGTAGTTCTGCCGCAACAGGGGATGTATTAGCTTTCTTT

j_call: TRBJ2-1
v_call: TRBV10-1
clone_size: NA
d_call: TRBD2
cdr3_aa: CASSEGLGEPEQFF
cdr3_nt: TGCGCCAGCAGTGAGGGACTAGGAGAACCTGAGCAGTTCTTC

j_call: TRBJ2-7
v_call: TRBV5-4
clone_size: NA
d_call: TRBD1
cdr3_aa: CASSQDRVGYEQYF
cdr3_nt: TGTGCCAGCAGCCAAGACAGGGTTGGGTACGAGCAGTACTTC

j_call: TRBJ1-5
v_call: TRBV28
clone_size: NA
d_call: NA
cdr3_aa: CASSFAGYGQPQHF
cdr3_nt: TGTGCCAGCAGTTTTGCAGGGTATGGTCAGCCCCAGCATTTT

j_call: TRBJ1-1
v_call: TRBV10-3
clone_size: NA
d_call: TRBD1
cdr3_aa: CAISESQGARVAFF
cdr3_nt: TGTGCCATCAGTGAGTCGCAGGGGGCGCGGGTAGCTTTCTTT

j_call: TRBJ2-3
v_call: TRBV2
clone_size: NA
d_call: TRBD2
cdr3_aa: CASSGPGTRYTDTQYF
cdr3_nt: TGTGCCAGCAGTGGTCCGGGGACTAGGTACACAGATACGCAGTATTTT

j_call: TRBJ1-2
v_call: TRBV2
clone_size: NA
d_call: NA
cdr3_aa: CASSEDTLGGYTF
cdr3_nt: TGTGCCAGCAGTGAAGACACTCTGGGCGGCTACACCTTC

j_call: TRBJ1-5
v_call: TRBV27
clone_size: NA
d_call: NA
cdr3_aa: CASSLGPPGGNQPQHF
cdr3_nt: TGTGCCAGCAGTTTAGGGCCTCCCGGGGGGAATCAGCCCCAGCATTTT

j_call: TRBJ2-5
v_call: TRBV27
clone_size: NA
d_call: TRBD1
cdr3_aa: CASSLQGVGETQYF
cdr3_nt: TGTGCCAGCAGTCTGCAGGGGGTCGGGGAGACCCAGTACTTC

j_call: TRBJ2-6
v_call: TRBV18
clone_size: once
d_call: NA
cdr3_aa: CASSPARAGANVLTF
cdr3_nt: TGTGCCAGCTCACCTGCGAGGGCTGGGGCCAACGTCCTGACTTTC

j_call: TRBJ2-4
v_call: TRBV6-4
clone_size: NA
d_call: TRBD1
cdr3_aa: CASSGDRGLHFAKNIQYF
cdr3_nt: TGTGCCAGCAGTGGAGACAGGGGGCTCCACTTTGCCAAAAACATTCAGTACTTC

j_call: TRBJ2-7
v_call: TRBV9
clone_size: NA
d_call: NA
cdr3_aa: CASSVEGGSSYEQYF
cdr3_nt: TGTGCCAGCAGCGTGGAGGGAGGATCCTCCTACGAGCAGTACTTC

j_call: TRBJ1-6
v_call: TRBV27
clone_size: NA
d_call: NA
cdr3_aa: CASSLMAGKSGDSPLHF
cdr3_nt: TGTGCCAGCAGTTTAATGGCTGGGAAGTCAGGGGATTCACCCCTCCACTTT

j_call: TRBJ1-1
v_call: TRBV4-1
clone_size: NA
d_call: TRBD1
cdr3_aa: CASSQGIQGNGKAFF
cdr3_nt: TGCGCCAGCAGCCAAGGGATACAGGGGAACGGAAAAGCTTTCTTT

j_call: TRBJ2-7
v_call: TRBV7-8
clone_size: NA
d_call: TRBD1
cdr3_aa: CASSFPGQGDHEQYF
cdr3_nt: TGTGCCAGCAGCTTTCCGGGACAGGGGGACCACGAGCAGTACTTC

j_call: TRBJ2-5
v_call: TRBV5-1
clone_size: NA
d_call: TRBD1
cdr3_aa: CASSPGTGGVETQYF
cdr3_nt: TGCGCCAGCAGTCCTGGGACAGGGGGCGTAGAGACCCAGTACTTC

j_call: TRBJ2-3
v_call: TRBV7-2
clone_size: NA
d_call: TRBD2
cdr3_aa: CASSSLAGVGTDTQYF
cdr3_nt: TGTGCCAGCAGCTCTCTAGCGGGAGTGGGCACAGATACGCAGTATTTT

j_call: TRBJ1-4
v_call: TRBV5-1
clone_size: NA
d_call: TRBD1
cdr3_aa: CASSFTDRGGEKLFF
cdr3_nt: TGCGCCAGCAGCTTTACGGACAGGGGAGGGGAAAAACTGTTTTTT

j_call: TRBJ2-2
v_call: TRBV5-1
clone_size: NA
d_call: TRBD2
cdr3_aa: CASSLAASGIVGELFF
cdr3_nt: TGCGCCAGCAGCTTGGCGGCTAGCGGGATCGTCGGGGAGCTGTTTTTT

j_call: TRBJ2-1
v_call: TRBV5-1
clone_size: NA
d_call: TRBD2
cdr3_aa: CASSLSLQTSAYNEQFF
cdr3_nt: TGCGCCAGCAGCTTGAGTTTGCAGACTAGCGCCTACAATGAGCAGTTCTTC

j_call: TRBJ2-7
v_call: TRBV20-1
clone_size: NA
d_call: NA
cdr3_aa: CSASQDYEQYF
cdr3_nt: TGCAGTGCTAGCCAGGACTACGAGCAGTACTTC

j_call: TRBJ1-2
v_call: TRBV29-1
clone_size: NA
d_call: TRBD1
cdr3_aa: CSGDRGDYGYTF
cdr3_nt: TGCAGCGGGGACAGGGGGGACTATGGCTACACCTTC

j_call: TRBJ2-7
v_call: TRBV7-2
clone_size: NA
d_call: NA
cdr3_aa: CASSLDSVRSRVYEQYF
cdr3_nt: TGTGCCAGCAGCTTAGACTCCGTTCGGAGTAGAGTTTACGAGCAGTACTTC

j_call: TRBJ2-3
v_call: TRBV15
clone_size: NA
d_call: NA
cdr3_aa: CATSEPSRTQYF
cdr3_nt: TGTGCCACCAGCGAGCCGTCACGGACGCAGTATTTT

j_call: TRBJ2-3
v_call: TRBV6-5
clone_size: NA
d_call: NA
cdr3_aa: CASSYSSPAGTQYF
cdr3_nt: TGTGCCAGCAGTTACTCCTCCCCGGCGGGGACGCAGTATTTT

j_call: TRBJ1-5
v_call: TRBV19
clone_size: NA
d_call: NA
cdr3_aa: CASSIGGGVGNNQPQHF
cdr3_nt: TGTGCCAGTAGTATTGGAGGGGGGGTAGGTAATAATCAGCCCCAGCATTTT

j_call: TRBJ1-2
v_call: TRBV2
clone_size: NA
d_call: NA
cdr3_aa: CASSPDGLGYTF
cdr3_nt: TGTGCCAGCAGCCCGGACGGACTGGGCTACACCTTC

j_call: TRBJ1-1
v_call: TRBV11-2
clone_size: NA
d_call: NA
cdr3_aa: CASSLVAGNTEAFF
cdr3_nt: TGTGCCAGCAGCTTAGTGGCGGGGAACACTGAAGCTTTCTTT

j_call: TRBJ1-1
v_call: TRBV7-3
clone_size: NA
d_call: TRBD1
cdr3_aa: CASSRGDRFEAFF
cdr3_nt: TGTGCCAGCAGCCGGGGGGACAGGTTTGAAGCTTTCTTT

j_call: TRBJ2-3
v_call: TRBV6-6
clone_size: NA
d_call: TRBD2
cdr3_aa: CASSFPGLMFVDTQYF
cdr3_nt: TGTGCCAGCAGTTTCCCGGGACTAATGTTCGTAGATACGCAGTATTTT

j_call: TRBJ2-1
v_call: TRBV4-1
clone_size: NA
d_call: NA
cdr3_aa: CASSGITPEQFF
cdr3_nt: TGCGCCAGCAGTGGTATTACTCCTGAGCAGTTCTTC

j_call: TRBJ2-3
v_call: TRBV19
clone_size: NA
d_call: NA
cdr3_aa: CASSILGQYTDTQYF
cdr3_nt: TGTGCCAGTAGTATACTCGGACAGTACACAGATACGCAGTATTTT

j_call: TRBJ1-1
v_call: TRBV7-3
clone_size: NA
d_call: NA
cdr3_aa: CASSLSAQTEAFF
cdr3_nt: TGTGCCAGCAGCTTAAGCGCACAGACTGAAGCTTTCTTT

j_call: TRBJ2-1
v_call: TRBV6-5
clone_size: NA
d_call: TRBD1
cdr3_aa: CASRGTGRDEQFF
cdr3_nt: TGTGCCAGCAGAGGGACAGGGAGAGATGAGCAGTTCTTC

j_call: TRBJ1-5
v_call: TRBV11-2
clone_size: NA
d_call: NA
cdr3_aa: CASSLVVGRGSAIKPQHF
cdr3_nt: TGTGCCAGCAGCTTAGTAGTCGGCAGAGGGTCAGCAATCAAGCCCCAGCATTTT

j_call: TRBJ2-7
v_call: TRBV27
clone_size: NA
d_call: TRBD1
cdr3_aa: CASSYGQGSYEQYF
cdr3_nt: TGTGCCAGCAGTTATGGACAGGGATCCTACGAGCAGTACTTC

j_call: TRBJ2-1
v_call: TRBV28
clone_size: NA
d_call: TRBD2
cdr3_aa: CASSFEIGRSGQYNEQFF
cdr3_nt: TGTGCCAGCAGTTTTGAAATCGGTCGTAGCGGGCAATACAATGAGCAGTTCTTC

j_call: TRBJ2-7
v_call: TRBV5-1
clone_size: NA
d_call: TRBD1
cdr3_aa: CASRDRGSYEQYF
cdr3_nt: TGCGCCAGCAGGGACAGGGGCTCCTACGAGCAGTACTTC

j_call: TRBJ2-7
v_call: TRBV28
clone_size: NA
d_call: TRBD1
cdr3_aa: CASSSPLTGGYEQYF
cdr3_nt: TGTGCCAGCAGTTCCCCCCTGACAGGGGGCTACGAGCAGTACTTC

j_call: TRBJ2-5
v_call: TRBV18
clone_size: NA
d_call: NA
cdr3_aa: CASSPQGDRLYQETQYF
cdr3_nt: TGTGCCAGCTCACCACAAGGAGACAGGCTGTACCAAGAGACCCAGTACTTC

j_call: TRBJ2-2
v_call: TRBV2
clone_size: NA
d_call: TRBD1
cdr3_aa: CASRGQRTGELFF
cdr3_nt: TGTGCCAGCAGGGGACAGAGAACCGGGGAGCTGTTTTTT

j_call: TRBJ2-7
v_call: TRBV11-1
clone_size: NA
d_call: TRBD1
cdr3_aa: CASSPSDRANPSYEQYF
cdr3_nt: TGTGCCAGCAGCCCTTCGGACAGGGCGAACCCTTCCTACGAGCAGTACTTC

j_call: TRBJ2-7
v_call: TRBV4-1
clone_size: NA
d_call: TRBD2
cdr3_aa: CASSQDRLAGDYEQYF
cdr3_nt: TGCGCCAGCAGCCAAGATCGACTAGCGGGGGACTACGAGCAGTACTTC

j_call: TRBJ1-2
v_call: TRBV29-1
clone_size: NA
d_call: TRBD1
cdr3_aa: CSVETERQGDGYTF
cdr3_nt: TGCAGCGTCGAGACGGAGAGACAGGGAGATGGCTACACCTTC